This entry concerns a single TCR beta chain. Its antigen remains unidentified. Base qualities are missing; no much larger clone stands one base away. Peripheral blood CD8+ and CD4+ T cells from healthy donors, Susac syndrome patients and multiple sclerosis patients were profiled using high-throughput TCR beta sequencing. The multiple sclerosis controls were treatment-naive patients who had stable or active relapsing-remitting disease and met the revised McDonald criteria. Bulk CD8+ and CD4+ T cells were purified magnetically by negative isolation, whereas CD8+ TEMRA cells were enriched by FACS. Blood was collected in EDTA tubes and processed within 24 hours, with PBMCs isolated through density gradient centrifugation. PBMCs destined for TCR sequencing were cryopreserved in liquid nitrogen and later thawed in a 37 °C water bath. Purity of sorted or isolated CD4+, CD8+ and CD8+ TEMRA cells was at least 90%.

This sample was included in a study of CD8 T cells in Susac syndrome (dated by TCRdb to about 2019). At the level of the whole study: Whether CD8+ T cell activation and differentiation in Susac syndrome was antigen driven was tested using repertoire sequencing. Clonality of the CD8+ T cell repertoire was compared between around eleven healthy donors, around 14 Susac syndrome patients and 15 or so multiple sclerosis patients.

RNA was extracted using the RNeasy kit, and about 0.45 to 1 ug of the RNA was reverse transcribed with random hexamers. TCR beta CDR3 regions were amplified with the immunoSEQ multiplex PCR assay covering 54 Vbeta and 13 Jbeta segments. PCR amplification bias was corrected using a synthetic template baseline for primer optimization and computational correction. Per the original workflow: Reads were annotated to V, D and J genes per IMGT and analyzed with immunoSEQ Analyzer, keeping only productive sequences. Clonality was calculated as one minus the Shannon entropy normalized by log2 of the number of productive unique sequences. Public and private clones were assessed among the 100 most prevalent clones of each patient and control. Clones were defined as Susac-specific if absent from the healthy and MS cohorts, from around 1,000 published viral clones and from other ImmuneACCESS disease sequences. TCRdb's own reprocessing of the public reads used fastp at Q25 and MiXCR and kept productive beta chains. Identical CDR3 proteins give one entry, which carries the most common genes and DNA. The V and J calls and clone size come from TCRdb's table, not from the authors' own analysis. Recorded for this sample are around 270,000 distinct CDR3 sequences; about 88% of them occurred a single time. The biggest ten clones account for 0.18% of the sample.

What the work shows at the level of the full study, not this receptor alone: The number of individuals in the TCR sequencing and HLA analysis was recognized as being relatively small.

The receptor was isolated from a human donor with multiple sclerosis. Material: CD8+ T cells from PBMCs.

The CDR3: CSARLAGVNKNIQYF. The sequenced DNA is TGCAGTGCTCGACTAGCGGGGGTTAACAAAAACATTCAGTACTTC. Recombination connected TRBV20-1 to TRBJ2-4, and 12 junction bases match TRBD2. From V the trimming removes 5 bases and from J it removes 3 bases, while the gene matches leave 5 bases of the junction unaccounted for. There are 15 amino acids in the CDR3, from cysteine to phenylalanine inclusive. The read is trimmed to its CDR3 DNA, 45 bases read in frame from base 1. The germline V gene (reference sequence) specifies DFQATT as CDR1 and SNEGSKA as CDR2.